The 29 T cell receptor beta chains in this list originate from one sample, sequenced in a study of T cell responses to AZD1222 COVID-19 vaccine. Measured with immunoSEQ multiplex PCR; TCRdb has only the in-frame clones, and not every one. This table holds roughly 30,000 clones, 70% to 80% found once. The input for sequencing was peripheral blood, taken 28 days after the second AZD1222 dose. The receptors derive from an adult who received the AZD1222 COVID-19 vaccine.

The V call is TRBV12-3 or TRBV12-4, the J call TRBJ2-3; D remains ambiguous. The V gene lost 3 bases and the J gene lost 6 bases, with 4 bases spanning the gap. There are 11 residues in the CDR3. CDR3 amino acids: CASSFYDTQYF. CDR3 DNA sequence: TGTGCCAGCAGTTTCTATGATACGCAGTATTTT.

CDR3 sequence: CASSSTRLPRETQYF. DNA for the CDR3: TGTGCCAGCAGCTCAACCCGACTTCCGCGGGAGACCCAGTACTTC. The rearrangement joins TRBV9 to TRBJ2-5; D call uncertain. This CDR3 contains 15 residues. The germline CDR1 and CDR2 sequences are SGDLS and YYNGEE. Trimming shortened V by 4 bases and J by 5 bases, and 18 bases separated the two germline ends.

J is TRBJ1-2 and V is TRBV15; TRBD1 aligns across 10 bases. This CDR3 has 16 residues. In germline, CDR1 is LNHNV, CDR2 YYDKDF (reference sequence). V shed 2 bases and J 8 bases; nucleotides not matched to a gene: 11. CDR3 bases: TGTGCCACCAGCAGAACGGGGACAGGGGAGCCTTGGGGCTACACCTTC. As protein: CATSRTGTGEPWGYTF.

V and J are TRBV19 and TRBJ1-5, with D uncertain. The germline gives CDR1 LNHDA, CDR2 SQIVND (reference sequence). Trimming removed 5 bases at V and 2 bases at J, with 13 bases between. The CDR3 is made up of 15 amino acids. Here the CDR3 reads CASSPGPGGNQPQHF. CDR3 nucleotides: TGTGCCAGTAGTCCTGGACCCGGGGGCAATCAGCCCCAGCATTTT.

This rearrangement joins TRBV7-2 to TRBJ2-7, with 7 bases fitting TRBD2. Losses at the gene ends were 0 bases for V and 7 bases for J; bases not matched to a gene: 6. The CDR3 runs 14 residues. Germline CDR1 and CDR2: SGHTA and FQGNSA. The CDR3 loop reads CASSLAVGGVEQYF. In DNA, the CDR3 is TGTGCCAGCAGCTTAGCGGTGGGAGGGGTGGAGCAGTACTTC.

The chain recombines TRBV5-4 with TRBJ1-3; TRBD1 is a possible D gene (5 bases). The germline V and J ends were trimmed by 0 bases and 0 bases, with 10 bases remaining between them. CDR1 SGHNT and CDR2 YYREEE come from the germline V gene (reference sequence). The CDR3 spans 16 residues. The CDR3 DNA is TGTGCCAGCAGCTTGGAGGTCCAGGGCTCTGGAAACACCATATATTTT. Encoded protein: CASSLEVQGSGNTIYF.

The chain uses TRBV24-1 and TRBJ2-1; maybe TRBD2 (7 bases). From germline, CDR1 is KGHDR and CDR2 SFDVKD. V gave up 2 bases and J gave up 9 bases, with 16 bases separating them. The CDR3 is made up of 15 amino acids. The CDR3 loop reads CATSDSGGLRLEQFF. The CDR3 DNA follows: TGTGCCACCAGTGATTCCGGGGGGCTTAGGCTTGAGCAGTTCTTC.

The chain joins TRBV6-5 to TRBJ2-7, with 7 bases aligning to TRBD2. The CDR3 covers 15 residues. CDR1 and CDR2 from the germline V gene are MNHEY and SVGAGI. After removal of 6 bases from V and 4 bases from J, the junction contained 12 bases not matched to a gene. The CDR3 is CASSRTGTNPYEQYV. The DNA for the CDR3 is TGTGCCAGCAGCCGCACCGGGACTAACCCTTACGAGCAGTACGTC.

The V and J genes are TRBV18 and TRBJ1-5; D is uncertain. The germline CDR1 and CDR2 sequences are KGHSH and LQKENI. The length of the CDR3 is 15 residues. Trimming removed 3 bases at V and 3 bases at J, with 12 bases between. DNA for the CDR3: TGTGCCAGCTCACCGGACCAGCAGGCCAATCAGCCCCAGCATTTT. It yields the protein CASSPDQQANQPQHF.

The CDR3 nucleotides read TGTGCCAGCAGCTACATAGGATTAGTTGAGCAGTTCTTC. It codes for CASSYIGLVEQFF. The V and J genes are TRBV11-3 and TRBJ2-1; D uncertain. Per the germline V gene, CDR1 is SGHNT and CDR2 is YENEEA. V was pared by 4 bases and J by 9 bases, with 13 bases between. The CDR3 spans 13 residues.

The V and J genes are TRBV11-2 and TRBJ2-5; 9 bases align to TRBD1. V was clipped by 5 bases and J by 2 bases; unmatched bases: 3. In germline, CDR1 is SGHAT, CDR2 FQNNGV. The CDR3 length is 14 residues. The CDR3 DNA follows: TGTGCCAGCAGCAGGGACAGGGAACAAGAGACCCAGTACTTC. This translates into CASSRDREQETQYF.

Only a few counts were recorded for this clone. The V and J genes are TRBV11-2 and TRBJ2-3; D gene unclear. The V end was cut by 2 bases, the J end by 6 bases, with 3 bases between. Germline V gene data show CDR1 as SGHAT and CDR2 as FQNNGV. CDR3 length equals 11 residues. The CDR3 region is CASSLFDTQYF. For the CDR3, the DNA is TGTGCCAGCAGCTTATTTGATACGCAGTATTTT.

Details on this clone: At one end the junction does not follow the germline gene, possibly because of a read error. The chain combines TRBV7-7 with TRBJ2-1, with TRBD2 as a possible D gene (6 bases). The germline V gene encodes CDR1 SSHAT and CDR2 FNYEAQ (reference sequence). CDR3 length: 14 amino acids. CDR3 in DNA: TGTGCTAGCAGCTTAGGCGGGGTGAACAATGAGCAGTTCTTC. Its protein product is CASSLGGVNNEQFF.

DNA for the CDR3: TGTGCCAGCAGCTTGGCAGGACTGAACACTGAAGCTTTCTTT. It is translated as CASSLAGLNTEAFF. The V gene is TRBV7-3, the J gene TRBJ1-1; D is unresolved. Trimming took 3 bases from V and 0 from J, leaving 8 bases between them. This CDR3 is built from 14 residues. Germline V lookup: CDR1 SGHTA, CDR2 FQGTGA.

This CDR3 is CSASGTGNYEQYF. As DNA, the CDR3 is TGCAGCGCCTCCGGGACAGGGAACTACGAGCAGTACTTC. The chain employs TRBV29-1 and TRBJ2-7; 9 bases align to TRBD1. V shed 7 bases and J 3 bases; nucleotides not matched to a gene: 7. There are 13 residues in the CDR3. Germline V CDR1 and CDR2: SQVTM, ANQGSEA.

The DNA of the CDR3 is TGTGCCAGCACCTACCAGGGGAGCTCAAGCTCACCCCTCCACTTT. Amino acid sequence: CASTYQGSSSSPLHF. This chain links TRBV6-5 with TRBJ1-6; tentatively, D is TRBD1 (6 bases). Germline V gene sequence: CDR1 MNHEY, CDR2 SVGAGI. The CDR3 totals 15 residues. Trimming cost V 7 bases and J 10 bases, with 20 bases left between them.

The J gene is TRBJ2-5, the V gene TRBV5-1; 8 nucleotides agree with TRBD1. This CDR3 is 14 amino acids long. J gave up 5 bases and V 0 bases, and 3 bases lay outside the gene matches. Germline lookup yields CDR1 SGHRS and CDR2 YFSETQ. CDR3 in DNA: TGCGCCAGCAGCTTGGTGACAGGGGTGGAGACCCAGTACTTC. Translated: CASSLVTGVETQYF.

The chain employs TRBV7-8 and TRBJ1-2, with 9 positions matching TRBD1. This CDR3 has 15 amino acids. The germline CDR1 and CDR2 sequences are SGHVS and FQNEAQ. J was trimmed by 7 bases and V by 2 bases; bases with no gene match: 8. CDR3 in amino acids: CASSLSLQGAGGYTF. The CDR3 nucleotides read TGTGCCAGCAGCTTATCTTTACAGGGGGCTGGTGGCTACACCTTC.

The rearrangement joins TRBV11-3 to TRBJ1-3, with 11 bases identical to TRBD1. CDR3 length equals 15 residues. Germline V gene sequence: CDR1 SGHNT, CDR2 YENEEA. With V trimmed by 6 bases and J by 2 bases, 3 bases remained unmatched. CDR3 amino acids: CASRRDRGTGNTIYF. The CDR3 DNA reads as TGTGCCAGCAGGAGGGACAGGGGGACTGGAAACACCATATATTTT.

This CDR3 is CASNIGAGYNEQFF. The CDR3 nucleotides are TGTGCCAGCAACATAGGGGCCGGTTACAATGAGCAGTTCTTC. V and J are TRBV6-5 and TRBJ2-1, with D perhaps matching TRBD1 (5 bases). This CDR3 is built from 14 residues. CDR1 is MNHEY, CDR2 SVGAGI, per germline. V lost 7 bases, J lost 4 bases, and 14 bases lay in between.

The CDR3 DNA reads TGTGCCAGCTCACCGCAAGGCTCGGGATGGGAGCCCCAGCATTTT. Amino acids: CASSPQGSGWEPQHF. V is TRBV18 and J is TRBJ1-5, with D hard to call. The CDR3 is made up of 15 amino acids. The germline V and J ends were trimmed by 3 bases and 8 bases, with 17 bases remaining between them. CDR1 is KGHSH and CDR2 is LQKENI in the germline V gene.

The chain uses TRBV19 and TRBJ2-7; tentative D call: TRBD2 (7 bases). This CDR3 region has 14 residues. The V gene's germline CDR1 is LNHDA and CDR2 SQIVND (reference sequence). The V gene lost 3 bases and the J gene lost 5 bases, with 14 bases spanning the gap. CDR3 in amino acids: CASSMRGPTNEQYF. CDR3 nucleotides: TGTGCCAGTAGTATGCGGGGGCCCACCAACGAGCAGTACTTC.

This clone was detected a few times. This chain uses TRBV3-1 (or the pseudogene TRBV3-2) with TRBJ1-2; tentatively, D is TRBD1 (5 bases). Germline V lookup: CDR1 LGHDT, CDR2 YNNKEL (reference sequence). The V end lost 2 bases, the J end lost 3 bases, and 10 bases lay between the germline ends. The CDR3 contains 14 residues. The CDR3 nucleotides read TGTGCCAGCAGCCAAATGTGGGGGGACTATGGCTACACCTTC. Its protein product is CASSQMWGDYGYTF.

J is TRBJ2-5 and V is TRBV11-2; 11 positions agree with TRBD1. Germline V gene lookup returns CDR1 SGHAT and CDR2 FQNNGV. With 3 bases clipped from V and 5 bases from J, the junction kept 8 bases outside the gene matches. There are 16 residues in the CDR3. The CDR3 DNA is TGTGCCAGCAGCTTTTCAGCCGGGACAGGGGGGGAGACCCAGTACTTC. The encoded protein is CASSFSAGTGGETQYF.

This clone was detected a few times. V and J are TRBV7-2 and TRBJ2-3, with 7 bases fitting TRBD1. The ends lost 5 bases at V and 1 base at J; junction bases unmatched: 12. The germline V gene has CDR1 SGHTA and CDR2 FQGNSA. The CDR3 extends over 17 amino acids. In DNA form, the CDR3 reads TGTGCCAGCAGCCTAGGGAAGACAGGGTTAGGCACAGATACGCAGTATTTT. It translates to CASSLGKTGLGTDTQYF.

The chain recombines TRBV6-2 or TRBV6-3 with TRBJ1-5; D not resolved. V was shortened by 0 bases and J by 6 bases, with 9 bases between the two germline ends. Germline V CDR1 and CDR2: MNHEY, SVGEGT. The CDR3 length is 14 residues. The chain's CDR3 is CASSYSGGRQPQHF. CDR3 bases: TGTGCCAGCAGTTACTCTGGAGGGCGTCAGCCCCAGCATTTT.

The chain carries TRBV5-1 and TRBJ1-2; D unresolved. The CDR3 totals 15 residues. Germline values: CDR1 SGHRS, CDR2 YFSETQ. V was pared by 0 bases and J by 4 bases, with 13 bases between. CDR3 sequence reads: CASSLGTSSLYGYTF. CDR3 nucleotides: TGCGCCAGCAGCTTGGGAACTTCTAGTCTCTATGGCTACACCTTC.

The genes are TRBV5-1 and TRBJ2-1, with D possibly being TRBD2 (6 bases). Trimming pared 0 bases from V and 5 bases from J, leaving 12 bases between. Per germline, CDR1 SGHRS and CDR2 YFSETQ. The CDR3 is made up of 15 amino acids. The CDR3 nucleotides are TGCGCCAGCAGCTTGGTCGGGAGTCTTGACAATGAGCAGTTCTTC. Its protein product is CASSLVGSLDNEQFF.

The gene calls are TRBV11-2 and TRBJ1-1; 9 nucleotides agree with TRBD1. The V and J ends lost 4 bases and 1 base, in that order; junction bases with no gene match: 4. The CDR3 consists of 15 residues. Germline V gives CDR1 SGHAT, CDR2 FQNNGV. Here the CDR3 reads CASSSRQGGNTEAFF. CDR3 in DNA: TGTGCCAGCAGCTCGCGACAGGGGGGGAACACTGAAGCTTTCTTT.